The 14 T cell receptor beta chains listed next were all sequenced from one sample in a study of neurological immune-mediated disorders. In TCRdb, the 5' RACE reads were re-called with MiXCR into one record per CDR3 protein. The sample has 15,000 to 20,000 distinct CDR3 sequences, 27% seen once. Sequenced sample: PBMCs. The source of these receptors is a man in his forties or fifties with HTLV-1-associated myelopathy (HAM/TSP).

This clonotype occurred a few times. The rearrangement links TRBV7-9 to TRBJ1-1; D is unclear. Germline CDR1 SEHNR, CDR2 FQNEAQ (reference sequence). V was pared by 5 bases and J by 3 bases, with 16 bases between. The CDR3 totals 15 residues. This CDR3 reads CASSPTVGKYTEAFF. CDR3 nucleotides: TGTGCCAGCAGCCCAACCGTAGGGAAGTACACTGAAGCTTTCTTT.

This clonotype was seen at least ten times. CDR3 DNA: TGTGCCAGCTCGCCCCTTAACACTGAAGCTTTCTTT. This sequence encodes CASSPLNTEAFF. The genes are TRBV18 and TRBJ1-1; D is ambiguous. Germline CDR1 reads KGHSH; CDR2 reads LQKENI. The CDR3 spans 12 residues. V lost 6 bases, J lost 2 bases, and 7 bases lay in between.

CDR3 loop: CSVAYATYTGELFF. In DNA form, the CDR3 reads TGCAGCGTTGCCTACGCCACCTACACCGGGGAGCTGTTTTTT. V is TRBV29-1 and J is TRBJ2-2; unclear D gene. Between the trimmed V and J ends, which lost 4 bases and 3 bases, there was a span of 12 bases. This CDR3 has 14 residues. Germline CDR1 SQVTM, CDR2 ANQGSEA.

This clonotype has a handful of counts. The rearrangement joins TRBV20-1 to TRBJ2-5; 8 bases fit TRBD1. V gave up 5 bases and J gave up 5 bases; unmatched junction bases: 10. Germline V gene lookup returns CDR1 DFQATT and CDR2 SNEGSKA (reference sequence). The CDR3 runs 14 residues. The CDR3 nucleotides are TGCAGTGCTGAACTGACAGGGGTTAGGGAGACCCAGTACTTC. Amino acid sequence: CSAELTGVRETQYF.

This chain uses TRBV5-1 with TRBJ2-1; TRBD1 matches at 8 bases. Germline CDR1 reads SGHRS; CDR2 reads YFSETQ. V lost 5 bases to trimming and J lost 6 bases; unmatched junction nucleotides: 7. The CDR3 length is 14 residues. The CDR3 DNA follows: TGCGCCAGCAGTTCGCAGGACAGGGCCAATGAGCAGTTCTTC. This encodes CASSSQDRANEQFF.

The chain is built from TRBV7-9 and TRBJ2-2; D remains unclear. The CDR3 consists of 13 residues. Germline V CDR1 and CDR2: SEHNR, FQNEAQ (reference sequence). V lost 4 bases and J 7 bases, leaving 10 bases between the germline ends. The CDR3 nucleotides read TGTGCCAGCAGCTCCTATGAGAGCGGGGAGCTGTTTTTT. Protein product: CASSSYESGELFF.

The table lists this clonotype with a few counts. The chain recombines TRBV6-5 with TRBJ2-1, with 9 positions matching TRBD1. Germline values: CDR1 MNHEY, CDR2 SVGAGI. Trimming at V came to 0 bases and at J to 5 bases, leaving 5 bases not matched to a gene. There are 16 residues in the CDR3. The CDR3 DNA sequence: TGTGCCAGCAGTTACTCAGCAGGGACAGGGAACAATGAGCAGTTCTTC. Encoded protein: CASSYSAGTGNNEQFF.

The chain combines TRBV7-3 with TRBJ2-3; D is ambiguous. Germline loops: CDR1 SGHTA, CDR2 FQGTGA. V lost 0 bases, J lost 4 bases, and 5 bases lay in between. This CDR3 spans 13 amino acids. The CDR3 DNA sequence: TGTGCCAGCAGCTTAACTTATGCAGATACGCAGTATTTT. It is translated as CASSLTYADTQYF.

The CDR3 protein is CASSLGQGAFLLTDTQYF. The CDR3 nucleotides are TGCGCCAGCAGCTTGGGACAGGGGGCCTTCCTTCTCACAGATACGCAGTATTTT. The chain employs TRBV5-1 and TRBJ2-3; 10 bases agree with TRBD1. Germline V CDR1 and CDR2: SGHRS, YFSETQ. V lost 0 bases and J lost 2; bases outside the gene matches: 9. The CDR3 covers 18 residues.

The genes are TRBV5-1 and TRBJ2-3; D unresolved. CDR1 is SGHRS and CDR2 is YFSETQ in the germline V gene. The CDR3 loop spans 14 amino acids. V lost 2 bases to trimming and J lost 0 bases, with 7 bases between them. The CDR3 DNA reads as TGCGCCAGCAGCTTCGACACTAGCACAGATACGCAGTATTTT. Protein sequence: CASSFDTSTDTQYF.

This chain joins TRBV6-5 and TRBJ2-1; no clear D gene. Germline-derived CDR1 and CDR2 are MNHEY and SVGAGI. V was cut by 0 bases and J by 0 bases, with 12 bases left in between. The CDR3 contains 17 residues. The CDR3 is CASSYSSRSSSYNEQFF. CDR3 coding DNA: TGTGCCAGCAGTTACTCGTCTAGAAGCAGCTCCTACAATGAGCAGTTCTTC.

This clonotype turned up a few times. This rearrangement joins TRBV5-4 to TRBJ2-1; D call uncertain. The CDR3 is 13 residues long. CDR1 is SGHNT, CDR2 YYREEE, per germline (reference sequence). V was cut by 0 bases and J by 7 bases, with 8 bases left in between. CDR3 coding DNA: TGTGCCAGCAGCTTGGCCGTCGGGAATGAGCAGTTCTTC. It translates to CASSLAVGNEQFF.

The chain has TRBV9 and TRBJ2-1; TRBD2 aligns across 13 bases. Germline lookup yields CDR1 SGDLS and CDR2 YYNGEE. The CDR3 covers 15 residues. The junction had 7 bases not matched to a gene; V was cut back by 5 bases and J by 8 bases. As DNA, the CDR3 is TGTGCCAGCAGTCGTGGACTAGCGGGAGTGGATGAGCAGTTCTTC. It yields the protein CASSRGLAGVDEQFF.

The chain carries TRBV6-5 and TRBJ1-2, with TRBD1 matching over 8 bases. This CDR3 has 16 amino acids. Germline lookup yields CDR1 MNHEY and CDR2 SVGAGI. V dropped 3 bases and J dropped 5; count of bases not matched to a gene: 11. The CDR3 DNA sequence: TGTGCCAGCAGTTATTCCCGCACAGGGGGAAATTATGGCTACACCTTC. Translated, it gives CASSYSRTGGNYGYTF.